Presented here are 10 T cell receptor beta chains from one specimen sequenced in a study of cytomegalovirus exposure and HLA in healthy donors. Both 60 Vbeta primers and 13 Jbeta primers went into the PCR. Profiling relied on immunoSEQ multiplex PCR, and the TCRdb table lists in-frame clones only, not all of them. The data show roughly 100,000 clones, roughly 80% seen once. The sequencing sample was made of PBMCs. These TCRs come from a man younger than 40 in good health and CMV-seropositive.

V is TRBV28 and J is TRBJ1-5; 8 bases agree with TRBD1. CDR3 length: 14 amino acids. CDR1 is MDHEN and CDR2 is SYDVKM in the germline V gene. J lost 2 bases, V lost 6 bases, and 3 bases had no gene match. CDR3 nucleotides: TGTGCCAGCAGCACAGGGGGGGGCAATCAGCCCCAGCATTTT. It codes for CASSTGGGNQPQHF.

The V call is TRBV6-1, the J call TRBJ2-7, with D tentatively TRBD1 (5 bases). This CDR3 is built from 14 residues. Germline V gene sequence: CDR1 MNHNS, CDR2 SASEGT. The ends were cut back, 6 bases at V and 2 bases at J, with 14 bases in the middle. For the CDR3, the DNA is TGTGCCAGCAGGGTGGTGGGCAGGGCCTACGAGCAGTACTTC. Residues: CASRVVGRAYEQYF.

In regard to this clone: The junction departs from the called germline gene at one end, perhaps through a read error. The chain is built from TRBV27 and TRBJ2-7; TRBD1 aligns across 8 bases. CDR3 size: 17 residues. Germline CDR1 is MNHEY and CDR2 is SMNVEV (reference sequence). CDR3 coding DNA: TGTGCCAGCAGTTTGTTAAGTCCAGGGGGCTTATCCTCCGAGCAGTACTTC. Its translation: CASSLLSPGGLSSEQYF.

The rearrangement links TRBV19 to TRBJ2-1; 11 bases fit TRBD2. V was pared by 4 bases and J by 4 bases, with 6 bases of the junction left unmatched. The CDR3 totals 16 residues. Looked up from germline, CDR1 is LNHDA and CDR2 is SQIVND (reference sequence). CDR3 DNA: TGTGCCAGTAGTAGGCTAGCGGGGGGCGTTTACAATGAGCAGTTCTTC. Translation gives CASSRLAGGVYNEQFF.

The chain links TRBV28 to TRBJ1-2; 8 positions agree with TRBD1. This CDR3 is built from 15 residues. V shed 4 bases, J shed 3 bases, and the junction held 7 bases outside the gene matches. CDR1 is MDHEN, CDR2 SYDVKM, per germline. The CDR3 bases are TGTGCCAGCAGTTCGCCGGGACAGGCGGACTATGGCTACACCTTC. Protein: CASSSPGQADYGYTF.

The rearrangement uses TRBV6-1 and TRBJ1-1; D gene unclear. This CDR3 is built from 13 residues. V lost 5 bases and J lost 2, with 9 bases in between. Germline CDR1 and CDR2: MNHNS and SASEGT. CDR3 residues: CASSLTANTEAFF. Written as DNA, the CDR3 is TGTGCCAGCAGTCTTACAGCAAACACTGAAGCTTTCTTT.

The chain uses TRBV9 and TRBJ1-2, with 10 positions matching TRBD1. CDR1 and CDR2 from the germline V gene are SGDLS and YYNGEE. This CDR3 is 14 amino acids long. J gave up 6 bases and V 3 bases, and 5 bases lay outside the gene matches. CDR3 loop: CASSGLGQGHGYTF. CDR3 coding DNA: TGTGCCAGCAGCGGATTGGGACAGGGGCATGGCTACACCTTC. Full variable domain (rest looked up from reference TRBV9 and TRBJ1-2): DSGVTQTPKHLITATGQRVTLRCSPRSGDLSVYWYQQSLDQGLQFLIQYYNGEERAKGNILERFSAQQFPDLHSELNLSSLELGDSALYFCASSGLGQGHGYTFGSGTRLTVV.

This chain joins TRBV11-2 and TRBJ1-2, with D uncertain. The CDR3 is 14 residues long. V dropped 5 bases and J dropped 6 bases, with 16 bases sitting between them. From germline, CDR1 is SGHAT and CDR2 FQNNGV. CDR3 in amino acids: CASSATGAGDGYTF. The DNA of the CDR3 is TGTGCCAGCAGCGCGACGGGAGCCGGGGATGGCTACACCTTC.

This clone was recorded a few times. V gene TRBV6-1 combines with J gene TRBJ1-4; 9 positions match TRBD1. The CDR3 totals 14 residues. CDR1 and CDR2 (germline): MNHNS, SASEGT. J gave up 6 bases and V 7 bases, and 6 bases lay outside the gene matches. The DNA for the CDR3 is TGTGCCAGCAACTCCGGGACAGGGTATGAAAAACTGTTTTTT. Translation gives CASNSGTGYEKLFF.

The rearrangement links TRBV5-4 to TRBJ2-5; D is perhaps TRBD2 (6 bases). Deletions cut 0 bases from V and 2 bases from J, with 8 bases between. The CDR3 runs to 14 residues. Germline CDR1 reads SGHNT; CDR2 reads YYREEE (reference sequence). In nucleotides, the CDR3 is TGTGCCAGCAGCTTGGGCGGGGTTCAAGAGACCCAGTACTTC. It yields the protein CASSLGGVQETQYF.